Listed below are T cell receptor beta chains from one sample, sequenced in a study of Graves' ophthalmopathy and Graves' hyperthyroidism. MiXCR, applied by TCRdb to the multiplex PCR reads, yields one record per CDR3 protein. The sample records some 520,000 distinct CDR3 sequences, around 14% being singletons. Material: blood. The source is a woman in her 30s with Graves' ophthalmopathy. Both conserved end residues are part of each CDR3. Fields, in order: V gene, D gene, J gene, clone size, CDR3 protein, CDR3 DNA. A D gene is named only where the DNA matches it firmly. Not every row has a clone size; where given, it reads once, few, many or a size class.

TRBV20-1	.	TRBJ1-1	.	CSAREGSSEAFF	TGCAGTGCTAGAGAAGGTTCTTCTGAAGCTTTCTTT
TRBV28	TRBD2	TRBJ2-7	many	CASNPRLAGGSYEQYF	TGTGCCAGCAACCCCCGACTAGCGGGGGGCTCCTACGAGCAGTACTTC
TRBV6-1	.	TRBJ1-1	many	CASSGAGLDVNTEAFF	TGTGCCAGCAGTGGCGCGGGGCTGGACGTGAACACTGAAGCTTTCTTT
TRBV7-8	.	TRBJ1-1	many	CASSADSLNTEAFF	TGTGCCAGCAGCGCGGACAGCTTGAACACTGAAGCTTTCTTT
TRBV20-1	TRBD1	TRBJ1-1	many	CSAPRTGAEAFF	TGCAGTGCTCCCAGGACAGGGGCTGAAGCTTTCTTT
TRBV4-1	.	TRBJ1-6	many	CASSQERISPDSPLHF	TGCGCCAGCAGCCAAGAAAGGATTTCCCCCGATTCACCCCTCCACTTT
TRBV6-5	.	TRBJ2-7	many	CASSYSTVYEQYF	TGTGCCAGCAGTTACTCGACAGTCTACGAGCAGTACTTC
TRBV12-3/TRBV12-4	.	TRBJ1-1	.	CASRRWPEGNTEAFF	TGTGCCAGCAGGCGGTGGCCGGAAGGGAACACTGAAGCTTTCTTT
TRBV12-3/TRBV12-4	.	TRBJ2-5	many	CASSLEAGETQYF	TGTGCCAGCAGTTTAGAGGCGGGAGAGACCCAGTACTTC
TRBV3-1	.	TRBJ1-1	.	CASSQVREVTEAFF	TGTGCCAGCAGCCAAGTCAGAGAGGTCACTGAAGCTTTCTTT
TRBV5-1	.	TRBJ2-7	.	CASSLDWVSSYEQYF	TGCGCCAGCAGCTTAGACTGGGTTAGCTCCTACGAGCAGTACTTC
TRBV12-3/TRBV12-4	TRBD1	TRBJ1-1	many	CASSSDRVGEAFF	TGTGCCAGCAGCAGCGACAGGGTCGGTGAAGCTTTCTTT
TRBV3-1	TRBD2	TRBJ2-2	.	CASSQVWASGGLNTGELFF	TGTGCCAGCAGCCAAGTTTGGGCTAGCGGGGGCCTTAACACCGGGGAGCTGTTTTTT
TRBV11-3	.	TRBJ2-2	many	CASSLRQSVTGELFF	TGTGCCAGCAGCTTGAGACAGTCCGTCACCGGGGAGCTGTTTTTT
TRBV19	.	TRBJ1-1	.	CASSPRETNTEAFF	TGTGCCAGTAGCCCCAGGGAAACGAACACTGAAGCTTTCTTT
TRBV5-1	.	TRBJ1-1	many	CASSFGGMNTEAFF	TGCGCCAGCAGCTTCGGAGGTATGAACACTGAAGCTTTCTTT
TRBV6-5	.	TRBJ1-1	.	CASSYDSSNTEAFF	TGTGCCAGCAGTTACGACAGCTCGAACACTGAAGCTTTCTTT
TRBV6-1	TRBD2	TRBJ2-2	many	CASKLGLADGELFF	TGTGCCAGCAAACTGGGACTAGCTGACGGGGAGCTGTTTTTT
TRBV30	.	TRBJ2-7	.	CAWRSPPVVEQYF	TGTGCCTGGAGGTCTCCCCCAGTGGTTGAGCAGTACTTC
TRBV19	TRBD1	TRBJ1-6	many	CATRQGLNYNSPLHF	TGTGCCACCCGACAGGGGTTAAACTATAATTCACCCCTCCACTTT
TRBV4-3	.	TRBJ1-5	few	CASSQQTIQPQHF	TGCGCCAGCAGCCAGCAGACTATCCAGCCCCAGCATTTT
TRBV3-1	TRBD2	TRBJ2-7	many	CASSRPGGGSYEQYF	TGTGCCAGCAGCCGTCCCGGGGGGGGCTCCTACGAGCAGTACTTC
TRBV19	TRBD1	TRBJ1-2	many	CASSIEPGTGSSAGYTF	TGTGCCAGTAGTATAGAACCCGGGACAGGATCTTCGGCTGGCTACACCTTC
TRBV19	.	TRBJ2-2	.	CASSRQTPNTGELFF	TGTGCCAGTAGCCGACAGACCCCGAACACCGGGGAGCTGTTTTTT
TRBV7-2	.	TRBJ1-1	.	CASSTAGQSYTEAFF	TGTGCCAGCAGTACCGCGGGTCAGAGCTACACTGAAGCTTTCTTT
TRBV30	TRBD1	TRBJ1-2	.	CAWNPGQVYGYTF	TGTGCCTGGAACCCCGGACAGGTTTATGGCTACACCTTC
TRBV28	TRBD1	TRBJ1-5	.	CASSFRGQGGNQPQHF	TGTGCCAGCAGTTTCCGAGGACAGGGAGGAAATCAGCCCCAGCATTTT
TRBV6-1	.	TRBJ1-2	.	CASGLAGQGRGGYTF	TGTGCCAGCGGACTAGCGGGGCAGGGAAGAGGTGGCTACACCTTC
TRBV6-1	TRBD1	TRBJ1-3	many	CASSPQNRGMGNTIYF	TGTGCCAGCAGTCCCCAGAACAGGGGAATGGGAAACACCATATATTTT
TRBV3-1	.	TRBJ2-7	.	CASSPVRGNYEQYF	TGTGCCAGCAGCCCCGTGAGAGGAAACTACGAGCAGTACTTC
TRBV11-2	.	TRBJ2-5	.	CASSLGLVQETQYF	TGTGCCAGCAGCCTTGGACTGGTCCAAGAGACCCAGTACTTC
TRBV24-1	.	TRBJ1-2	many	CATSDFASNYGYTF	TGTGCCACCAGTGATTTCGCATCTAACTATGGCTACACCTTC
TRBV2	.	TRBJ2-2	many	CASKRGDTGELFF	TGTGCCAGCAAAAGAGGTGATACCGGGGAGCTGTTTTTT
TRBV11-1	.	TRBJ2-2	few	CASIIQLLGSATGELFF	TGTGCCAGCATCATTCAGCTCCTAGGGTCGGCCACCGGGGAGCTGTTTTTT
TRBV6-1	TRBD1	TRBJ1-1	.	CASSQTGMGAEAFF	TGTGCCAGCAGTCAGACAGGGATGGGGGCTGAAGCTTTCTTT
TRBV2	TRBD1	TRBJ1-2	many	CASSETRRTGPNYGYTF	TGTGCCAGCAGTGAAACCCGGCGGACAGGGCCGAACTATGGCTACACCTTC
TRBV28	.	TRBJ2-7	.	CASSPRTRYEQYF	TGTGCCAGCAGCCCCCGGACTCGGTACGAGCAGTACTTC
TRBV2	TRBD1	TRBJ1-2	many	CASKGTGGINYGYTF	TGTGCCAGCAAGGGGACAGGGGGAATTAACTATGGCTACACCTTC
TRBV12-3/TRBV12-4	.	TRBJ1-2	many	CASNRYADSGLGGYTF	TGTGCCAGCAATCGCTATGCCGACAGTGGGTTAGGTGGCTACACCTTC
TRBV12-3/TRBV12-4	.	TRBJ1-1	few	CASSLASRGGGAEAFF	TGTGCCAGCAGTTTAGCAAGCCGAGGGGGTGGAGCTGAAGCTTTCTTT
TRBV28	.	TRBJ1-2	many	CASSFFGGEGYYGYTF	TGTGCCAGCAGTTTTTTCGGGGGCGAGGGTTACTATGGCTACACCTTC
TRBV2	TRBD2	TRBJ2-5	.	CASSANRGGGETQYF	TGTGCCAGCAGCGCAAACCGCGGGGGAGGGGAGACCCAGTACTTC
TRBV30	.	TRBJ2-7	many	CAWSVPLRHEQYF	TGTGCCTGGAGTGTACCTCTGCGGCACGAGCAGTACTTC
TRBV6-1	.	TRBJ2-5	few	CASIGVETQYF	TGTGCCAGCATCGGGGTCGAGACCCAGTACTTC
TRBV4-1	.	TRBJ2-5	few	CASSQAASETQYF	TGCGCCAGCAGCCAAGCCGCGTCAGAGACCCAGTACTTC
TRBV20-1	.	TRBJ2-7	many	CSASPSSYEQYF	TGCAGTGCTAGTCCAAGCTCCTACGAGCAGTACTTC
TRBV27	.	TRBJ1-1	.	CASSFKGLRNEAFF	TGTGCCAGCAGTTTCAAAGGGCTTCGCAATGAAGCTTTCTTT
TRBV28	.	TRBJ1-5	many	CASSRYGQGSRNQPQHF	TGTGCCAGCAGTCGATATGGTCAGGGGTCGCGCAATCAGCCCCAGCATTTT
TRBV7-2	TRBD1	TRBJ1-3	many	CASSRDRGGNTIYF	TGTGCCAGCAGCCGGGACAGGGGCGGAAACACCATATATTTT
TRBV27	TRBD1	TRBJ2-7	many	CASSSGQGNYEQYF	TGTGCCAGCAGCTCTGGACAGGGCAACTACGAGCAGTACTTC